This T cell receptor (beta chain) stems from a study of blood T cell repertoires in COVID-19. Germline CDR1 and CDR2: LNHDA and SQIVND (reference sequence). The CDR3 is 14 amino acids. V lost 3 bases, J lost 4 bases, and 9 bases lay in between. Participant-given clinical history determined each cohort assignment. Per the authors' pipeline: Reference gene primers were amplified, and this amplification served to estimate nucleated cell counts. The table came from immunoSEQ multiplex PCR; TCRdb's copy has only in-frame clones and leaves some out. V and J calls plus clone size are reproduced from that table; the DNA served to infer D and trimming. The sample lists 150,000 to 200,000 clones, roughly 88% seen once, with more than 7.5% in the top ten.

This chain links TRBV19 with TRBJ2-2; D is ambiguous. The source is a woman aged 25 to 45 who had recovered from COVID-19. Sequenced: PBMCs or T cells enriched from blood (not recorded which). The CDR3 DNA sequence: TGTGCCAGTAGTATCGAACAAGTCACCGGGGAGCTGTTTTTT. This sequence encodes CASSIEQVTGELFF.